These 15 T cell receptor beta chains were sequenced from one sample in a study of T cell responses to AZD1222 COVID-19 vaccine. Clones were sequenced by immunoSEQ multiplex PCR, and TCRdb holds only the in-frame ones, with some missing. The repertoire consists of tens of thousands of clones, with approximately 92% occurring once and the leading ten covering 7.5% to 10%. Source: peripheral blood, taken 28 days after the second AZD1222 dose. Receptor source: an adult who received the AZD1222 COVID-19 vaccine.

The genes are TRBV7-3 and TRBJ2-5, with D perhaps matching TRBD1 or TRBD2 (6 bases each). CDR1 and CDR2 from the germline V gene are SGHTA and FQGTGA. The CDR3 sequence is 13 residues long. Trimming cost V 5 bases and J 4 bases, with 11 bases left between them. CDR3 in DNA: TGTGCCAGCAGCGGCGGAGGGGGAGAGACCCAGTACTTC. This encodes CASSGGGGETQYF.

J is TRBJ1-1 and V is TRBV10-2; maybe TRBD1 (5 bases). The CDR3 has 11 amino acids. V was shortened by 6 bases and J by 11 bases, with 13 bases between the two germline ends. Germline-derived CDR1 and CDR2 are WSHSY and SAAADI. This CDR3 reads CASSRDLGAFF. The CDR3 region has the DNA TGCGCCAGCAGCAGGGACCTAGGGGCTTTCTTT.

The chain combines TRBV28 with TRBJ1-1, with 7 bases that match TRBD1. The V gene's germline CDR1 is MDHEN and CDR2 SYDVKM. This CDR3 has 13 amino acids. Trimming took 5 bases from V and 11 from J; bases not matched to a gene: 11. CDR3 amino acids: CASSIPRGFEAFF. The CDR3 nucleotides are TGTGCCAGCAGTATCCCCAGGGGGTTCGAGGCTTTCTTT.

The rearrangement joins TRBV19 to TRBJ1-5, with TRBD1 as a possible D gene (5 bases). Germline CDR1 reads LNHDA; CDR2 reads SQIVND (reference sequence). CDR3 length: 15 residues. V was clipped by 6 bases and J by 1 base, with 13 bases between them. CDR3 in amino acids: CASRTEHRSNQPQHF. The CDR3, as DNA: TGTGCCAGTAGGACAGAGCACCGGAGCAATCAGCCCCAGCATTTT.

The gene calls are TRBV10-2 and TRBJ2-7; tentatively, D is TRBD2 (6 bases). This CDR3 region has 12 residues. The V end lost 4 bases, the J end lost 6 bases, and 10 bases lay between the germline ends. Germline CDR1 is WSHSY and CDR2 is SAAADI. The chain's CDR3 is CASSATGSEQYF. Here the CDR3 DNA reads TGCGCCAGCAGTGCCACCGGGAGCGAGCAGTACTTC.

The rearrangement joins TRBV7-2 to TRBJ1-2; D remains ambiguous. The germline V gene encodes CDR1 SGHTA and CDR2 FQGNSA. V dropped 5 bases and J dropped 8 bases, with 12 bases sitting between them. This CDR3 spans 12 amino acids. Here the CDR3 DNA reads TGTGCCAGCAGCCAAGAGGGCCCAGGCTACACCTTC. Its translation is CASSQEGPGYTF.

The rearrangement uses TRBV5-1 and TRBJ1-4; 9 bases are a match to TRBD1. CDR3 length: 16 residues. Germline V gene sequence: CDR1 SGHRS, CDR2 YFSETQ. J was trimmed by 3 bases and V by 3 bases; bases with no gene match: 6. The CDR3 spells CASSSRDRASNEKLFF. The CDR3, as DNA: TGCGCCAGCAGCTCCCGGGACAGGGCCTCTAATGAAAAACTGTTTTTT.

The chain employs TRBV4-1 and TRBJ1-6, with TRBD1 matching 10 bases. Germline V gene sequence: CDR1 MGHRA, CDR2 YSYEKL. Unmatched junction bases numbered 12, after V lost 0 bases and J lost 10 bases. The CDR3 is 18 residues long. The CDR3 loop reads CASSQDGATGGSRSPLHF. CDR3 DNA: TGCGCCAGCAGCCAAGATGGGGCGACAGGGGGCTCCCGGTCACCCCTCCACTTT.

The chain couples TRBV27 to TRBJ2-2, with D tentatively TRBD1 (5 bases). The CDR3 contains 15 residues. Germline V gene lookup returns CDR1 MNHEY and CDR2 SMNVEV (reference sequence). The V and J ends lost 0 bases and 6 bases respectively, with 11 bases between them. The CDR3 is CASSLSPGLPGELFF. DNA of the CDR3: TGTGCCAGCAGTTTATCCCCAGGGTTACCCGGGGAGCTGTTTTTT.

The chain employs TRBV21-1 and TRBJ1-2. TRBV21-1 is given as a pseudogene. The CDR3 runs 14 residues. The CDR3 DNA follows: TGTGCCAGCAGCATGGGTCGGGGGAACTATGGCTACACCTTC. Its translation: CASSMGRGNYGYTF.

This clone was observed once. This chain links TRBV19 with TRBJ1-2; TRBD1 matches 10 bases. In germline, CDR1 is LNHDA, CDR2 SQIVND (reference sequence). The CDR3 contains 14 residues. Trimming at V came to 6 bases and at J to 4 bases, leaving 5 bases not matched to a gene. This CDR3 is CASSIGQGGYGYTF. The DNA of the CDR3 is TGTGCCAGTAGCATTGGACAGGGGGGCTATGGCTACACCTTC.

CDR3 sequence: CASSSTPLQGSTEAFF. As DNA, the CDR3 is TGTGCCAGCAGCTCCACCCCCCTCCAGGGGTCCACTGAAGCTTTCTTT. This chain links TRBV11-3 with TRBJ1-1, with D maybe TRBD1 (6 bases). This CDR3 region has 16 residues. Trimming left V 4 bases short and J 4 bases short, with 19 bases between. Germline CDR1 and CDR2: SGHNT and YENEEA.

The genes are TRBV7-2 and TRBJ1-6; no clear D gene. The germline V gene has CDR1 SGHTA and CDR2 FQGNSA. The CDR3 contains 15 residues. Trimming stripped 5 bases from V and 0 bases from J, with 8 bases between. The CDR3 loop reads CASSPTSSYNSPLHF. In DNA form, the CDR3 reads TGTGCCAGCAGCCCTACGAGCTCCTATAATTCACCCCTCCACTTT.

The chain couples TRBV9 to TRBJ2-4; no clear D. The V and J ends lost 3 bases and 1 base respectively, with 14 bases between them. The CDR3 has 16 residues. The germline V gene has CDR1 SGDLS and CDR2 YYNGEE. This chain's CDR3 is CASSATGRAAKNIQYF. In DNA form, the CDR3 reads TGTGCCAGCAGCGCTACGGGTAGGGCGGCCAAAAACATTCAGTACTTC.

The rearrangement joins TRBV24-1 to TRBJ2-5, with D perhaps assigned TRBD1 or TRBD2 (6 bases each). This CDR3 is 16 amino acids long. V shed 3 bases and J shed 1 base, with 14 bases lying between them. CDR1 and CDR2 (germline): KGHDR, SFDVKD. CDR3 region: CATSDTWGRGQETQYF. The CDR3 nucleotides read TGTGCCACCAGTGATACCTGGGGGCGGGGCCAAGAGACCCAGTACTTC.